The T cell receptor (beta chain) described here comes from a study of T cells in women clearing cervical HPV infection. Trimming took off 5 bases at V and 2 bases at J, with 14 bases between the two ends. Germline V gives CDR1 SEHNR, CDR2 FQNEAQ (reference sequence). The CDR3 totals 15 residues. Study-wide results and limits: Repertoire richness, not evenness, was significantly elevated in CIN3+ cases versus controls.

A remark on this clone: The antigen remains undetermined. The read ends 3 residues before the CDR3 terminus; that terminus is restored from the germline J gene.

All donors had a single incident cervical HPV16 infection, not prevalent. Data came from immunoSEQ multiplex PCR; TCRdb stores just in-frame clones and leaves some out. Seen in this sample are around 29,000 clones; the ten most common clones hold 2.5% to 3.5%. Material for sequencing was blood buffy coat. The clonotype originates from a woman aged 18 to 75 with a cervical HPV16 infection that either progressed to CIN3+ or cleared (not recorded which). The chain recombines TRBV7-9 with TRBJ2-3; D may be TRBD2 (6 bases). The covered CDR3 bases are TGTGCCAGCAGCCCGCGGGGAGGCCACACAGATACG. Residues: CASSPRGGHTDT. The entire CDR3 reads CASSPRGGHTDTQYF. The full variable domain, with the rest looked up from reference TRBV7-9 and TRBJ2-3, is DTGVSQNPRHKITKRGQNVTFRCDPISEHNRLYWYRQTLGQGPEFLTYFQNEAQLEKSRLLSDRFSAERPKGSFSTLEIQRTEQGDSAMYLCASSPRGGHTDTQYFGPGTRLTVL.